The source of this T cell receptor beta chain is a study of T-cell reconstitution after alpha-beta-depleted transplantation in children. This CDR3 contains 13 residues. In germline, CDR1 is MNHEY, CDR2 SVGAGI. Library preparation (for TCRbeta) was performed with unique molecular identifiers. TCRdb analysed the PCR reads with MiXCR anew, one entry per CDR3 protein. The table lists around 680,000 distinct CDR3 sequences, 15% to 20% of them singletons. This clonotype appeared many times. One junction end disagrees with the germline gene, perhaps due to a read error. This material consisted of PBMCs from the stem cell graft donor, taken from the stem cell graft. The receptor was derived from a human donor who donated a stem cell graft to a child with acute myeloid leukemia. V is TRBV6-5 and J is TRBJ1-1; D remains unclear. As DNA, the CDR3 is TGTGCCAGCACTTACCAGAGGAACACTGAAGCTTTCTTT. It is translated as CASTYQRNTEAFF.